Reported below is one T cell receptor (beta chain). Antigen: not known. Time point reported: baseline pretreatment blood. Treatment in this sample: 15 Gy SBRT to primary tumor, nephrectomy 4 weeks later. Radiation-treated patients gave blood at baseline, week 2 and week 4. This specimen comes from a study of radiation and T cells in renal cell carcinoma. In the study overall: Nephrectomy followed 15 Gy stereotactic body radiation by 4 weeks. Overall study findings and caveats: Top tumor clonotypes rose in blood 2 weeks post-radiation, then contracted.

The table came from immunoSEQ multiplex PCR; TCRdb's copy has only in-frame clones and leaves some out. In the table there are 100,000 or so clones, around 88% of which are singletons. The TCR originated in a man in his forties or fifties with renal cell carcinoma. Sequenced material: blood, taken from a patient whose treatment included radiotherapy and nephrectomy.

Here the CDR3 DNA reads TGTGCCAGCAGCCCGCAAATCCTCCTAGCGGGAGGTCGTTGGAGTGAGACCCAGTACTTC. This codes for CASSPQILLAGGRWSETQYF. This chain connects TRBV14 to TRBJ2-5, with 11 bases identical to TRBD2. CDR1 SGHDN and CDR2 FVKESK come from the germline V gene. The trim removed 4 bases at V and 5 bases at J, leaving 21 bases unmatched. This CDR3 contains 20 residues.